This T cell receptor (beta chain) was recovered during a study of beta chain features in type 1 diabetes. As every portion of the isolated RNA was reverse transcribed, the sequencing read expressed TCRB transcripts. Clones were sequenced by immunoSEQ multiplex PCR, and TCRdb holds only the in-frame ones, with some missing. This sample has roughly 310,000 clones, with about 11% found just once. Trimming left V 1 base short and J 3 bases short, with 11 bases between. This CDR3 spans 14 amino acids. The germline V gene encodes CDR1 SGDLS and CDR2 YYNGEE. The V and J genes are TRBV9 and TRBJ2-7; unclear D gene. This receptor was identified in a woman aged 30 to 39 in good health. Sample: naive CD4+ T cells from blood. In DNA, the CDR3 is TGTGCCAGCAGCGTAAGTACTAACTACTACGAGCAGTACTTC. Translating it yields CASSVSTNYYEQYF.